This T cell receptor (beta chain) emerged from a study of blood T cell repertoires in COVID-19. About the research overall: There were acute and convalescent COVID-19 samples, and they came from the United States, Italy and Spain. The cDNA or gDNA used as material had been derived from T cells, B-cell-depleted T cells, or PBMCs.

Original processing methods: Reference gene primers were amplified, and this amplification served to estimate nucleated cell counts. TCRdb's table, derived via immunoSEQ multiplex PCR, lists solely in-frame clones and lacks some. That table furnishes V, J and clone size, whereas the DNA furnished D and trimming. Of around 75,000 clones listed, 85% to 90% are singletons. The germline V gene encodes CDR1 MNHEY and CDR2 SMNVEV (reference sequence). V lost 5 bases, J lost 0 bases, and 9 bases lay in between. The CDR3 loop spans 14 amino acids. The sequenced material came from peripheral blood. The chain employs TRBV27 and TRBJ2-3; D might be TRBD2 (7 bases). The origin of this receptor is a human donor in a cohort sampled during active COVID-19. The CDR3 DNA is TGTGCCAGCAGTGGGGGGGCCAGCACAGATACGCAGTATTTT. Its translation: CASSGGASTDTQYF.